These 17 T cell receptor beta chains originate from one sample sequenced in a study of Graves' ophthalmopathy and Graves' hyperthyroidism. Beta-chain TCR CDR3 regions were amplified from RNA transcripts. First-round RT-PCR relied on HTBI primers, and a second-round multiplex PCR came next. MiXCR, applied by TCRdb to the multiplex PCR reads, yields one record per CDR3 protein. This table holds 300,000 to 500,000 distinct CDR3 sequences, 15% to 17% found once. Sequences were obtained from peripheral blood. The receptors were sampled from a young woman with stable Graves' hyperthyroidism.

This clonotype was detected ten times or more. The V gene is TRBV27, the J gene TRBJ1-5, with D uncertain. Germline V lookup: CDR1 MNHEY, CDR2 SMNVEV (reference sequence). CDR3 length equals 13 residues. The germline V and J ends were trimmed by 2 bases and 11 bases, with 13 bases remaining between them. The CDR3 sequence: CASSLNGPTSQHF. The DNA for the CDR3 is TGTGCCAGCAGTTTAAACGGACCCACGTCCCAGCATTTT.

This clonotype has ten or more counts. The rearrangement joins TRBV4-1 to TRBJ2-7; TRBD2 agrees at 9 bases. Losses at the gene ends were 4 bases for V and 3 bases for J; bases not matched to a gene: 4. Germline assignment: CDR1 MGHRA and CDR2 YSYEKL. This CDR3 is built from 14 residues. Written as DNA, the CDR3 is TGCGCCAGCAGCCTAGCGGGGGACTTCTACGAGCAGTACTTC. Encoded protein: CASSLAGDFYEQYF.

This clonotype occurred many times. This rearrangement joins TRBV20-1 to TRBJ1-1; D possibly corresponds to TRBD1 (5 bases). Trimming removed 1 base from V and 1 base from J, with 10 bases in between. Per the germline V gene, CDR1 is DFQATT and CDR2 is SNEGSKA (reference sequence). CDR3 length: 14 amino acids. CDR3 sequence: CSARVGAGNTEAFF. The CDR3 DNA sequence: TGCAGTGCTAGAGTAGGGGCAGGGAACACTGAAGCTTTCTTT.

In its sample, this clonotype was seen many times. The chain recombines TRBV5-1 with TRBJ2-7, with D possibly TRBD2 on 6 matching bases. V dropped 0 bases and J dropped 3 bases, with 16 bases sitting between them. This CDR3 has 16 amino acids. Looked up from germline, CDR1 is SGHRS and CDR2 is YFSETQ. This CDR3 is CASSLDLETSVYEQYF. The CDR3 DNA reads TGCGCCAGCAGCTTGGATCTCGAGACTAGTGTCTACGAGCAGTACTTC.

This clonotype occurred many times. The CDR3 DNA sequence: TGTGCCAGCAGCCCTGGGGGGGGGCGGGGATATAATTCACCCCTCCACTTT. Encoded protein: CASSPGGGRGYNSPLHF. The gene calls are TRBV7-8 and TRBJ1-6; a weak D match, TRBD1 (6 bases). The CDR3 runs 17 residues. The V end lost 5 bases, the J end lost 4 bases, and 18 bases lay between the germline ends. Germline loops: CDR1 SGHVS, CDR2 FQNEAQ.

This clonotype has a count of ten or more. A much larger clonotype is one base distant, so this may be a read error. The chain joins TRBV9 to TRBJ2-5; no reliable D call. This CDR3 has 13 amino acids. Per germline, CDR1 SGDLS and CDR2 YYNGEE. V was shortened by 0 bases and J by 5 bases, with 8 bases between the two germline ends. In DNA form, the CDR3 reads TGTGCCAGCAGCGTAGAGTTGCGGGAGACCCAGTACTTC. Its translation is CASSVELRETQYF.

The CDR3 coding sequence is TGTGCCAGCAGTGACCTTAGCGGTTGTTATAGCAATCAGCCCCAGCATTTT. Its protein is CASSDLSGCYSNQPQHF. This chain joins TRBV6-4 and TRBJ1-5, with no clear D. Trimming pared 2 bases from V and 0 bases from J, leaving 14 bases between. The CDR3 sequence is 17 residues long. Germline values: CDR1 MRHNA, CDR2 SNTAGT.

In this sample, this clonotype turned up a few times. This may stem from a read error, because a much larger clone lies one nucleotide away. As the CDR3 is not closed by the conserved phenylalanine or tryptophan, this likely results from a read error. The gene calls are TRBV2 and TRBJ2-7; D is uncertain. The V gene's germline CDR1 is SNHLY and CDR2 FYNNEI. This CDR3 is 16 amino acids long. Trimming shortened V by 4 bases and J by 0 bases, and 16 bases separated the two germline ends. The chain's CDR3 is CASSVSPHHGSYEQYS. CDR3 bases: TGTGCCAGCAGTGTGTCGCCGCACCACGGCTCCTACGAGCAGTACTCC.

Regarding this clonotype: Likely a read error: the CDR3 ends without its conserved phenylalanine or tryptophan. CDR3 in DNA: TGTGCCAGCAGTACTCGGGACAGGAAGAACACTGAAGCTTTCGTT. This translates into CASSTRDRKNTEAFV. The chain links TRBV6-2 or TRBV6-3 to TRBJ1-1; 8 bases fit TRBD1. This CDR3 is built from 15 residues. The V gene end was trimmed by 5 bases and the J gene end by 1 base; junction bases not matched to a gene: 6. Germline-derived CDR1 and CDR2 are MNHEY and SVGEGT.

This clonotype was counted at least ten times. The rearrangement uses TRBV6-2 or TRBV6-3 and TRBJ2-7; weak D call: TRBD2 (6 bases). There are 13 residues in the CDR3. Trimming took off 2 bases at V and 4 bases at J, with 9 bases between the two ends. Germline CDR1 and CDR2: MNHEY and SVGEGT. CDR3 DNA sequence: TGTGCCAGCAGTTACGGGGGGATGTACGAGCAGTACTTC. It is translated as CASSYGGMYEQYF.

The sample holds many counts of this clonotype. A clone one base away is much larger, so this may be a read error. CDR3 amino acids: CASSGNRAQETKYF. Here the CDR3 DNA reads TGTGCCAGCAGTGGCAACCGGGCGCAAGAGACCAAGTACTTC. This chain links TRBV6-2 or TRBV6-3 with TRBJ2-5; D remains ambiguous. The CDR3 sequence is 14 residues long. CDR1 is MNHEY and CDR2 is SVGEGT in the germline V gene.

In this sample, this clonotype turned up many times. V usage is TRBV6-2 or TRBV6-3 and J usage is TRBJ2-7; D perhaps matches TRBD1 (5 bases). V lost 7 bases to trimming and J lost 4 bases, with 14 bases between them. The CDR3 is 13 residues long. Germline V CDR1 and CDR2: MNHEY, SVGEGT. The CDR3 region is CASISAGSYEQYF. In nucleotides, the CDR3 is TGTGCCAGCATCTCGGCAGGGTCGTACGAGCAGTACTTC.

The table lists this clonotype with many counts. V and J are TRBV25-1 and TRBJ2-5, with D perhaps matching TRBD1 (6 bases). This CDR3 spans 13 amino acids. Trimming cost V 3 bases and J 5 bases, with 10 bases left between them. Looked up from germline, CDR1 is MGHDK and CDR2 is SYGVNS. Here the CDR3 reads CASSEGAVETQYF. In DNA form, the CDR3 reads TGTGCCAGCAGTGAGGGGGCTGTCGAGACCCAGTACTTC.

V gene TRBV24-1 combines with J gene TRBJ1-1; D unclear. V shed 8 bases and J shed 1 base, with 7 bases lying between them. Germline loops: CDR1 KGHDR, CDR2 SFDVKD. The CDR3 extends over 12 amino acids. This CDR3 reads CATTDGNTEAFF. Written as DNA, the CDR3 is TGTGCCACCACCGATGGGAACACTGAAGCTTTCTTT.

This clonotype was seen at least ten times. The rearrangement uses TRBV2 and TRBJ1-5, with D hard to call. Germline CDR1 reads SNHLY; CDR2 reads FYNNEI. V was shortened by 4 bases and J by 0 bases, with 4 bases between the two germline ends. The CDR3 length is 13 residues. This chain's CDR3 is CASSADSNQPQHF. The CDR3 nucleotides are TGTGCCAGCAGTGCAGATAGCAATCAGCCCCAGCATTTT.

This clonotype was picked up a small number of times. A much larger clone sits a single nucleotide away, making a read error possible. V and J are TRBV29-1 and TRBJ1-1, with D possibly being TRBD1 (6 bases). The CDR3 runs to 12 residues. Per germline, CDR1 SQVTM and CDR2 ANQGSEA. V was cut by 8 bases and J by 6 bases, with 16 bases left in between. DNA for the CDR3: TGCAGCACAGGAGGGGGTAACTCTGAAGCTTTCTTT. Protein sequence: CSTGGGNSEAFF.

This clonotype occurred many times. The chain carries TRBV7-2 and TRBJ2-7, with a tentative D call TRBD1 (6 bases). Germline CDR1 reads SGHTA; CDR2 reads FQGNSA. V was trimmed by 1 base and J by 1 base, leaving 11 bases between them. The CDR3 length is 15 residues. In DNA, the CDR3 is TGTGCCAGCAGCTTAGTTGACGGACAGTCCTACGAGCAGTACTTC. It translates to CASSLVDGQSYEQYF.